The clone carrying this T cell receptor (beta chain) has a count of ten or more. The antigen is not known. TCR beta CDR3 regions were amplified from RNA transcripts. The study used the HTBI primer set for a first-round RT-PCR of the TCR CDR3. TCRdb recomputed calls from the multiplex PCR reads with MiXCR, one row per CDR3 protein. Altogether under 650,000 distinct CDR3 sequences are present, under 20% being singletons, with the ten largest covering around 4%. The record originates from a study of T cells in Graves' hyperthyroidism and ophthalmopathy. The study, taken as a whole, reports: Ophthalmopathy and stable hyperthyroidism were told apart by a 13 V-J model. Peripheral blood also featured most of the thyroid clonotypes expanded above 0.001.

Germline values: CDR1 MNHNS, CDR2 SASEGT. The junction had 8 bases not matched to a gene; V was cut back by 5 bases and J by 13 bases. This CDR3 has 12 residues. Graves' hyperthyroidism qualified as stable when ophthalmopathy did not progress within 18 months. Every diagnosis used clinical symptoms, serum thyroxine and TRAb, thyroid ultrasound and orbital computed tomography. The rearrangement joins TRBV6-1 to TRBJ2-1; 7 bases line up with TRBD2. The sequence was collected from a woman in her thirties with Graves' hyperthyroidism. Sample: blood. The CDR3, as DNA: TGTGCCAGCAGTTCTTATGCGGGAGACCAGTTCTTC. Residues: CASSSYAGDQFF.